Each of the 5 T cell receptor beta chains below was sequenced from the same sample in a study of T-cell reconstitution after alpha-beta-depleted transplantation in children. This sample's TCRbeta library carried unique molecular identifier barcodes. TCRdb ran MiXCR on the PCR reads and lists one entry per CDR3 protein. Here the sample spans 530,000 or so distinct CDR3 sequences, around 27% being singletons. Sequencing was performed on PBMCs, taken before TCRalphabeta/CD19-depleted stem cell transplant. The receptors come from a boy younger than two with Wiskott-Aldrich syndrome, due to receive a stem cell transplant.

The table lists this clonotype with a few counts. The rearrangement uses TRBV6-2 or TRBV6-3 and TRBJ2-3, with TRBD1 matching over 8 bases. Germline lookup yields CDR1 MNHEY and CDR2 SVGEGT. J gave up 2 bases and V 3 bases, and 4 bases lay outside the gene matches. The CDR3 loop spans 15 amino acids. The CDR3 DNA sequence: TGTGCCAGCAGTTATGGACAGGGCCTCACAGATACGCAGTATTTT. This codes for CASSYGQGLTDTQYF.

Regarding this clonotype: Germline and junction disagree at one end, which may indicate a read error. V usage is TRBV5-1 and J usage is TRBJ2-6, with a possible D match to TRBD1 (5 bases). The germline gives CDR1 SGHRS, CDR2 YFSETQ. The CDR3 extends over 16 amino acids. The CDR3 DNA reads as TGCGCCAGCAGCTTGGATAGCAGGGCTGGGGCCAACGGCCTGACTTTC. Protein sequence: CASSLDSRAGANGLTF.

With respect to this clonotype: A read error may be the cause here, since a much bigger clone is one base away. V usage is TRBV7-3 and J usage is TRBJ1-1; the D gene is possibly TRBD1 (5 bases). This CDR3 is built from 13 residues. The V gene's germline CDR1 is SGHTA and CDR2 FQGTGA. V lost 4 bases to trimming and J lost 0 bases, with 6 bases between them. CDR3 amino acids: CASSWTLNTEAFF. For the CDR3, the DNA is TGTGCCAGCAGCTGGACACTGAACACTGAAGCTTTCTTT.

The table lists this clonotype with a few counts. The chain uses TRBV27 and TRBJ2-5; D unclear. The CDR3 spans 17 residues. Germline V gene lookup returns CDR1 MNHEY and CDR2 SMNVEV (reference sequence). V lost 2 bases and J lost 2, with 18 bases in between. The CDR3 nucleotides are TGTGCCAGCAGTTTAACGGCTTCGTTGAACAGACAAGAGACCCAGTACTTC. It is translated as CASSLTASLNRQETQYF.

The sample holds a few counts of this clonotype. CDR3 bases: TGTGCCATCAGTGAGTCGAAGTGGGGCCCAGATACGCAGTATTTT. Protein product: CAISESKWGPDTQYF. V usage is TRBV10-3 and J usage is TRBJ2-3; weak D call: TRBD1 (5 bases). Germline CDR1 and CDR2: ENHRY and SYGVKD. The CDR3 totals 15 residues. The V end lost 0 bases, the J end lost 4 bases, and 11 bases lay between the germline ends.